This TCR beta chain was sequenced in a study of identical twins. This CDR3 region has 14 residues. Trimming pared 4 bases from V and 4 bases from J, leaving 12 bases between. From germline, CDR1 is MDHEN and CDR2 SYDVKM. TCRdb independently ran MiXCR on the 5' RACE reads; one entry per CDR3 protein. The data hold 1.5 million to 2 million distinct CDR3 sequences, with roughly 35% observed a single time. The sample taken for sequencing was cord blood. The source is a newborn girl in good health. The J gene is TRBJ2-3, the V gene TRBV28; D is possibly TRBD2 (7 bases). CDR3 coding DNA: TGTGCCAGCAGTTGGGGGGGGCCGCCAGATACGCAGTATTTT. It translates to CASSWGGPPDTQYF.